This is a list of T cell receptor beta chains from one sample in a study. TCRdb recomputed calls from the 5' RACE reads with MiXCR, one row per CDR3 protein. This sample carries approximately 57,000 distinct CDR3 sequences, more than 20% of them seen once, and the ten largest clones take roughly 3.2%. Sequenced input: tumor-infiltrating Tregs sorted from the breast tumor. These receptors originate from a female donor with breast cancer. The CDR3 runs from the conserved cysteine through the conserved F or W. Fields, in order: V gene, D gene, J gene, CDR3 length, clone size, CDR3 DNA, CDR3 protein. A D gene is named only where the DNA matches it firmly. Clone size is shown for a subset of rows, as once, few, many or a class of expanded clone.

V: TRBV7-2; D: NA; J: TRBJ2-1; length: 16; size: NA; DNA: TGTGCCAGCAGCTTGCCAGGCTGGAGCTCCTACAATGAGCAGTTCTTC; CDR3: CASSLPGWSSYNEQFF
V: TRBV7-2; D: NA; J: TRBJ2-3; length: 14; size: many; DNA: TGTGCCAGCAGCTCTTCGATAAGCACAGATACGCAGTATTTT; CDR3: CASSSSISTDTQYF
V: TRBV10-3; D: NA; J: TRBJ1-2; length: 17; size: NA; DNA: TGTGCCATCAGTGAGAATGTAGTGGGACTCACTAACTCTGGCTACACCTTC; CDR3: CAISENVVGLTNSGYTF
V: TRBV5-1; D: TRBD1; J: TRBJ2-1; length: 16; size: NA; DNA: TGCGCCAGCAGCTTGGGGGGGACAGGGACTTACAATGAGCAGTTCTTC; CDR3: CASSLGGTGTYNEQFF
V: TRBV7-2; D: NA; J: TRBJ1-4; length: 15; size: NA; DNA: TGTGCCAGCAGCTTAGTTCGACAGGCTAATGAAAAACTGTCTTTT; CDR3: CASSLVRQANEKLSF
V: TRBV6-2/TRBV6-3; D: NA; J: TRBJ2-6; length: 16; size: many; DNA: TGTGCCAGCAGTTACTTCGGGAGCTCTGGGGCCAACGTCCTGACTTTC; CDR3: CASSYFGSSGANVLTF
V: TRBV24-1; D: NA; J: TRBJ2-1; length: 13; size: NA; DNA: TGTGCCACCAGTGATCGAGGGTTGAATGAGCAGTTCTTC; CDR3: CATSDRGLNEQFF
V: TRBV7-2; D: NA; J: TRBJ2-3; length: 14; size: few; DNA: TGTGCCATCATCTCGTACCTAGGAACAGATACGCAGTATTTT; CDR3: CAIISYLGTDTQYF
V: TRBV20-1; D: NA; J: TRBJ2-1; length: 12; size: many; DNA: TGCAGTGCTATCCTCCTCCGTGGTGAGCAGTTCTTC; CDR3: CSAILLRGEQFF
V: TRBV29-1; D: TRBD2; J: TRBJ2-2; length: 15; size: medium-sized; DNA: TGCAGCGTTTCTAGCGGGTCCACCTGGGGCGGGGAGCTGTTTTTT; CDR3: CSVSSGSTWGGELFF
V: TRBV20-1; D: TRBD2; J: TRBJ2-5; length: 15; size: few; DNA: TGCAGTGCTAGAACTGGGACTAGCCCAGCAGAGACCCAGTACTTC; CDR3: CSARTGTSPAETQYF
V: TRBV6-1; D: TRBD2; J: TRBJ2-1; length: 14; size: few; DNA: TGTGCCAGCATCCAAAGCGGGGCAGGGAGGGGGCAGTTCTTC; CDR3: CASIQSGAGRGQFF
V: TRBV20-1; D: TRBD2; J: TRBJ2-3; length: 18; size: few; DNA: TGCAGTGCTAGAGAACCAGGGATGGCGGGAGGGCCAACAGATACGCAGTATTTT; CDR3: CSAREPGMAGGPTDTQYF
V: TRBV5-1; D: NA; J: TRBJ2-7; length: 12; size: NA; DNA: TGCGCCAGCGGAACGGATTCCTACGAGCAGTACTTC; CDR3: CASGTDSYEQYF
V: TRBV7-9; D: NA; J: TRBJ1-1; length: 14; size: few; DNA: TGTGCCAGCAGCTCGACAGTTTTAGGGGCTGAAGCTTTCTTT; CDR3: CASSSTVLGAEAFF
V: TRBV5-1; D: TRBD1; J: TRBJ2-1; length: 15; size: few; DNA: TGCGCCAGCAGCTTGGGGACAGGGATTTACAATGAGCAGTTCTTC; CDR3: CASSLGTGIYNEQFF
V: TRBV9; D: NA; J: TRBJ1-1; length: 15; size: once; DNA: TGTGCCAGCAGCGTAGCTACTCTAGCGGGATCGGAAGCTTTCTTT; CDR3: CASSVATLAGSEAFF
V: TRBV20-1; D: TRBD2; J: TRBJ2-5; length: 15; size: few; DNA: TGCAGTGCCAGCCCTCCTAGCGGATGGGGGGAGACCCAGTACTTC; CDR3: CSASPPSGWGETQYF
V: TRBV5-1; D: NA; J: TRBJ2-1; length: 12; size: NA; DNA: TGCGCCAGCAGCTTAGCTCTAGATGAGCAGTTCTTC; CDR3: CASSLALDEQFF
V: TRBV7-9; D: TRBD1; J: TRBJ2-6; length: 19; size: many; DNA: TGTGCCAGCAGCTTAGGGGTACGGGACAGGGATTCCGGGGCCAACGTCCTGACTTTC; CDR3: CASSLGVRDRDSGANVLTF
V: TRBV12-3/TRBV12-4; D: TRBD1; J: TRBJ2-2; length: 15; size: NA; DNA: TGTGCCAGCAGGTCGGGACAGGGGCAAGGCGGGGAGCTGTTTTTT; CDR3: CASRSGQGQGGELFF
V: TRBV5-1; D: NA; J: TRBJ2-3; length: 12; size: NA; DNA: TGCGCCAGCAGCCCCGGACTAGATACGCAGTATTTT; CDR3: CASSPGLDTQYF
V: TRBV5-4; D: NA; J: TRBJ1-6; length: 16; size: few; DNA: TGTGCCAGCAGCTTGGACCTTAATTGGGGTAATTCACCCCTCCACTTT; CDR3: CASSLDLNWGNSPLHF
V: TRBV29-1; D: TRBD1; J: TRBJ2-1; length: 17; size: NA; DNA: TGCAGCGTTGAGCCCTCGTGGGGGACAGAAGAGGATGATGAGCAGTGCTTC; CDR3: CSVEPSWGTEEDDEQCF
V: TRBV7-8; D: NA; J: TRBJ1-1; length: 11; size: NA; DNA: TGTGCCAGCAGCTCAGTACCTGAAGCTTTCTTT; CDR3: CASSSVPEAFF
V: TRBV7-2; D: TRBD2; J: TRBJ2-1; length: 14; size: NA; DNA: TGTGCCAGCACGAGACTAGCGGTGCAGGATGAGCAGTTCTTC; CDR3: CASTRLAVQDEQFF
V: TRBV27; D: NA; J: TRBJ1-5; length: 15; size: many; DNA: TGTGCCAGCAGTTTAGCCCAAGATAGCAATCAGCCCCAGCATTTT; CDR3: CASSLAQDSNQPQHF
V: TRBV6-1; D: NA; J: TRBJ1-1; length: 14; size: NA; DNA: TGTGCCAGCAGTGAAGCAGGGAGCACAGGGGAAGCTTTCTTT; CDR3: CASSEAGSTGEAFF
V: TRBV19; D: NA; J: TRBJ1-5; length: 15; size: NA; DNA: TGTGCCAGTACCGCACAGGCCCAGGGTAGGTGGCCCCAGCATTTT; CDR3: CASTAQAQGRWPQHF
V: TRBV3-1; D: NA; J: TRBJ1-1; length: 15; size: NA; DNA: TGTGCCAGCAGGGCCGAGGCGGGAATGAACACTGAAGCTTTCTTT; CDR3: CASRAEAGMNTEAFF
V: TRBV5-1; D: NA; J: TRBJ2-2; length: 16; size: many; DNA: TGCGCCAGCAGCTTGACACTTCCTCCGAACACCGGGGAGCTGTTTTTT; CDR3: CASSLTLPPNTGELFF
V: TRBV7-9; D: TRBD2; J: TRBJ2-5; length: 15; size: few; DNA: TGTGCCAGCAGCTCCTCGGGACTAGTTCAAAAGACCCAGTACTTC; CDR3: CASSSSGLVQKTQYF
V: TRBV4-1; D: TRBD2; J: TRBJ2-1; length: 15; size: NA; DNA: TGCGCCAGCAGCCAAGACCCGGGAGGGCTGAGGGAGCGGTTCTTC; CDR3: CASSQDPGGLRERFF